Below are 27 T cell receptor beta chains sequenced from a single sample in a study of beta chain features in type 1 diabetes. Expressed TCRB transcripts were sequenced because the isolated RNA had all been reverse transcribed beforehand. The method was immunoSEQ multiplex PCR; TCRdb's version includes in-frame clones alone and lacks a portion of them. Among about 620,000 clones listed, around a sixth were seen once. Material for sequencing was naive CD4+ T cells from blood. These receptors originate from a man younger than 35 in good health.

The chain couples TRBV9 to TRBJ1-6; unclear D gene. V lost 0 bases to trimming and J lost 7 bases, with 11 bases between them. Germline loops: CDR1 SGDLS, CDR2 YYNGEE. CDR3 length: 15 amino acids. CDR3 coding DNA: TGTGCCAGCAGCGTAGCGGGCGGATCAAATTCACCCCTCCACTTT. Its translation is CASSVAGGSNSPLHF.

This clone has a handful of counts. This rearrangement joins TRBV10-3 to TRBJ1-5; the match to TRBD1 covers 8 bases. Trimming at V came to 7 bases and at J to 5 bases, leaving 4 bases not matched to a gene. This CDR3 is built from 13 residues. In germline, CDR1 is ENHRY, CDR2 SYGVKD. The chain's CDR3 is CAITATGDQPQHF. CDR3 DNA: TGTGCCATCACTGCGACAGGGGATCAGCCCCAGCATTTT.

This chain uses TRBV11-2 with TRBJ1-3; D unresolved. The germline gives CDR1 SGHAT, CDR2 FQNNGV. The CDR3 is 14 amino acids. V was pared by 1 base and J by 4 bases, with 8 bases between. The CDR3 reads CASSLVGPGNTIYF. CDR3 sequence (DNA): TGTGCCAGCAGCTTAGTAGGACCAGGAAACACCATATATTTT.

This clone was counted between two and nine times. CDR3 residues: CASSQSRGEKLNTEAFF. In DNA, the CDR3 is TGCGCCAGCAGTCAATCGAGGGGCGAAAAACTGAACACTGAAGCTTTCTTT. The chain uses TRBV23-1 and TRBJ1-1; weak D call: TRBD1 (5 bases). TRBV23-1 is designated an ORF whose function remains uncertain. The CDR3 runs 17 residues. With 0 bases removed from V and 0 bases from J, the gap between germline ends came to 14 bases.

This clone was picked up a small number of times. This chain joins TRBV5-4 and TRBJ2-7, with D uncertain. V was trimmed by 0 bases and J by 1 base, leaving 11 bases between them. Germline CDR1 reads SGHNT; CDR2 reads YYREEE (reference sequence). CDR3 length: 15 amino acids. The DNA of the CDR3 is TGTGCCAGCAGCTTGGGAGGAGCGTCTTCCTACGAGCAGTACTTC. As protein: CASSLGGASSYEQYF. Based on the CDR3 plus reference TRBV5-4 and TRBJ2-7, the full variable domain is ETGVTQSPTHLIKTRGQQVTLRCSSQSGHNTVSWYQQALGQGPQFIFQYYREEENGRGNFPPRFSGLQFPNYSSELNVNALELDDSALYLCASSLGGASSYEQYFGPGTRLTVT.

This clone has just a few counts. The CDR3 DNA sequence: TGTGCCAGCAGTGAACAAGAGTTGGGGGCCGGGGCCAACGTCCTGACTTTC. This sequence encodes CASSEQELGAGANVLTF. V and J are TRBV25-1 and TRBJ2-6, with D possibly being TRBD1 (6 bases). The CDR3 sequence is 17 residues long. Per the germline V gene, CDR1 is MGHDK and CDR2 is SYGVNS. Trimming stripped 2 bases from V and 4 bases from J, with 15 bases between. Combining the CDR3 with reference TRBV25-1 and TRBJ2-6 gives the whole variable domain EADIYQTPRYLVIGTGKKITLECSQTMGHDKMYWYQQDPGMELHLIHYSYGVNSTEKGDLSSESTVSRIRTEHFPLTLESARPSHTSQYLCASSEQELGAGANVLTFGAGSRLTVL.

The chain uses TRBV5-1 and TRBJ1-1, with TRBD1 as a possible D gene (6 bases). Germline assignment: CDR1 SGHRS and CDR2 YFSETQ. This CDR3 has 14 amino acids. V was clipped by 5 bases and J by 0 bases, with 11 bases between them. The CDR3, as DNA: TGCGCCAGCAGTTCGACAGGCATGAACACTGAAGCTTTCTTT. Protein product: CASSSTGMNTEAFF.

This clone was observed a few times. This sequence joins TRBV23-1 and TRBJ1-4; D is unclear. TRBV23-1 is flagged as an ORF with uncertain function. V was clipped by 2 bases and J by 0 bases, with 19 bases between them. This CDR3 spans 19 amino acids. The CDR3 protein is CASSQQPATGIPTNEKLFF. The CDR3 DNA reads as TGCGCCAGCAGTCAACAACCGGCGACCGGGATACCAACTAATGAAAAACTGTTTTTT.

The V gene is TRBV5-6, the J gene TRBJ2-1, with TRBD1 matching over 10 bases. The J segment lost 7 bases and the V segment lost 2 bases, leaving 6 bases of the junction unmatched. The CDR3 extends over 15 amino acids. Germline loops: CDR1 SGHDT, CDR2 YYEEEE. CDR3 sequence (DNA): TGTGCCAGCAGCTTTGACAGGGGGCGCATGAATGAGCAGTTCTTC. Translation gives CASSFDRGRMNEQFF. Looking up the rest from reference TRBV5-6 and TRBJ2-1 gives the full variable domain: DAGVTQSPTHLIKTRGQQVTLRCSPKSGHDTVSWYQQALGQGPQFIFQYYEEEERQRGNFPDRFSGHQFPNYSSELNVNALLLGDSALYLCASSFDRGRMNEQFFGPGTRLTVL.

This clone appeared a few times. V usage is TRBV6-5 and J usage is TRBJ2-7; 9 nucleotides match TRBD1. Germline V gene data show CDR1 as MNHEY and CDR2 as SVGAGI. This CDR3 region has 14 residues. The ends lost 2 bases at V and 2 bases at J; junction bases unmatched: 1. CDR3 bases: TGTGCCAGCAGTTACGACAGGGGGACCTACGAGCAGTACTTC. As protein: CASSYDRGTYEQYF.

This chain joins TRBV19 and TRBJ2-1; maybe TRBD2 (5 bases). This CDR3 spans 16 amino acids. The ends were cut back, 1 base at V and 2 bases at J, with 12 bases in the middle. Looked up from germline, CDR1 is LNHDA and CDR2 is SQIVND (reference sequence). The CDR3 loop reads CASSIGLGSTYNEQFF. The CDR3 DNA sequence: TGTGCCAGTAGTATAGGCCTGGGGAGTACCTACAATGAGCAGTTCTTC.

This chain uses TRBV2 with TRBJ2-1, with TRBD2 matching over 8 bases. The CDR3 is 15 residues long. Germline V gene sequence: CDR1 SNHLY, CDR2 FYNNEI. V lost 5 bases, J lost 7 bases, and 10 bases stayed unmatched. The DNA of the CDR3 is TGTGCCAGCAGTAGACGGGGGGGCGGTTGGAATGAGCAGTTCTTC. Residues: CASSRRGGGWNEQFF.

The chain combines TRBV5-1 with TRBJ1-2; 7 positions match TRBD1. The V and J ends lost 3 bases and 6 bases, in that order; junction bases with no gene match: 8. This CDR3 region has 14 residues. Germline CDR1 is SGHRS and CDR2 is YFSETQ. The CDR3 sequence is CASSSRGRTDGYTF. Written as DNA, the CDR3 is TGCGCCAGCAGCTCAAGGGGGCGCACAGATGGCTACACCTTC.

V gene TRBV13 combines with J gene TRBJ2-3; D not certain. The CDR3 sequence is 16 residues long. Deletions cut 0 bases from V and 0 bases from J, with 10 bases between. Looked up from germline, CDR1 is PRHDT and CDR2 is FYEKMQ (reference sequence). The CDR3 region is CASSLGLGFSTDTQYF. The CDR3 coding sequence is TGTGCCAGCAGCTTAGGCCTAGGGTTCAGCACAGATACGCAGTATTTT. Complete variable domain (other parts from reference TRBV13 and TRBJ2-3): AAGVIQSPRHLIKEKRETATLKCYPIPRHDTVYWYQQGPGQDPQFLISFYEKMQSDKGSIPDRFSAQQFSDYHSELNMSSLELGDSALYFCASSLGLGFSTDTQYFGPGTRLTVL.

About this clone: Other DNA sequences from this sample encode an identical CDR3 as well. The chain recombines TRBV2 with TRBJ2-5; D is unresolved. CDR1 and CDR2 (germline): SNHLY, FYNNEI. Trimming pared 6 bases from V and 5 bases from J, leaving 7 bases between. The CDR3 has 11 residues. The CDR3 DNA sequence: TGTGCCAGCAGGTCTACCGAGACCCAGTACTTC. Its translation is CASRSTETQYF.

J is TRBJ2-3 and V is TRBV5-1; TRBD1 is a possible D gene (5 bases). The CDR3 is made up of 14 amino acids. Trimming took 1 base from V and 1 from J, leaving 7 bases between them. Germline V gene lookup returns CDR1 SGHRS and CDR2 YFSETQ. CDR3 DNA sequence: TGCGCCAGCAGCTTGAAAGGGGGCACAGATACGCAGTATTTT. It codes for CASSLKGGTDTQYF.

A word on this clone: The junction differs from germline at one of its ends, possibly a read error. The chain employs TRBV19 and TRBJ2-3; tentatively, D is TRBD2 (7 bases). In germline, CDR1 is LNHDA, CDR2 SQIVND (reference sequence). The CDR3 is 10 residues long. As DNA, the CDR3 is TGCTGGGAGGGGGCAGATACGCAGTATTTT. Translated, it gives CWEGADTQYF.

The table lists this clone with a few counts. CDR3 coding DNA: TGTGCCAGCAGTACGGCGAACACTGAAGCTTTCTTT. It is translated as CASSTANTEAFF. J is TRBJ1-1 and V is TRBV28, with D hard to call. V dropped 5 bases and J dropped 1 base, with 5 bases sitting between them. CDR3 size: 12 residues. Per the germline V gene, CDR1 is MDHEN and CDR2 is SYDVKM. Full variable domain (missing parts from reference TRBV28 and TRBJ1-1): DVKVTQSSRYLVKRTGEKVFLECVQDMDHENMFWYRQDPGLGLRLIYFSYDVKMKEKGDIPEGYSVSREKKERFSLILESASTNQTSMYLCASSTANTEAFFGQGTRLTVV.

V gene TRBV7-2 combines with J gene TRBJ2-1; maybe TRBD1 (5 bases). The CDR3 has 16 amino acids. The germline V and J ends were trimmed by 5 bases and 2 bases, with 16 bases remaining between them. Germline assignment: CDR1 SGHTA and CDR2 FQGNSA. The CDR3 DNA reads as TGTGCCAGCAGCCTTCTCCCAGGGATAGCCTACAATGAGCAGTTCTTC. The encoded protein is CASSLLPGIAYNEQFF.

V gene TRBV11-2 combines with J gene TRBJ2-1; a possible D gene is TRBD2 (6 bases). V gave up 1 base and J gave up 6 bases, with 13 bases separating them. The CDR3 length is 15 residues. CDR1 is SGHAT and CDR2 is FQNNGV in the germline V gene. CDR3 nucleotide sequence: TGTGCCAGCAGCTTAGCGTTACTAGCACGCAATGAGCAGTTCTTC. This encodes CASSLALLARNEQFF.

The chain links TRBV7-9 to TRBJ2-1; the match to TRBD2 covers 15 bases. Germline loops: CDR1 SEHNR, CDR2 FQNEAQ (reference sequence). The CDR3 is 19 amino acids. V gave up 3 bases and J gave up 0 bases; unmatched junction bases: 6. The DNA for the CDR3 is TGTGCCAGCAGCTTGTTACCGGGACTAGCGGGGGGCTCCTACAATGAGCAGTTCTTC. Encoded protein: CASSLLPGLAGGSYNEQFF.

This clone appeared a few times. Other DNA sequences in the sample encode the same CDR3. V usage is TRBV29-1 and J usage is TRBJ2-7; maybe TRBD1 (6 bases). This CDR3 is 13 amino acids long. Trimming removed 4 bases at V and 3 bases at J, with 13 bases between. Germline CDR1 reads SQVTM; CDR2 reads ANQGSEA. CDR3 nucleotides: TGCAGCGTTGGTGGGCAGGGGTTCTACGAGCAGTACTTC. This gives the protein CSVGGQGFYEQYF.

This clone has more than one count but fewer than ten. The chain carries TRBV7-8 and TRBJ1-2; possibly TRBD1 for D (6 bases). The CDR3 is 16 amino acids. V lost 3 bases, J lost 2 bases, and 16 bases lay in between. Germline-derived CDR1 and CDR2 are SGHVS and FQNEAQ. CDR3 residues: CASSFRLGAVNYGYTF. The CDR3 region has the DNA TGTGCCAGCAGCTTCCGGTTGGGGGCTGTAAACTATGGCTACACCTTC.

The chain is built from TRBV19 and TRBJ1-5; D call uncertain. V gave up 10 bases and J gave up 0 bases, with 16 bases separating them. This CDR3 is built from 15 residues. Germline-derived CDR1 and CDR2 are LNHDA and SQIVND (reference sequence). CDR3 sequence (DNA): TGTGCCACCACCACGAACCCGAATAGCAATCAGCCCCAGCATTTT. This translates into CATTTNPNSNQPQHF.

The chain joins TRBV28 to TRBJ1-2; D not certain. V lost 10 bases and J 4 bases, leaving 16 bases between the germline ends. CDR3 length: 13 residues. Germline V gene sequence: CDR1 MDHEN, CDR2 SYDVKM. The CDR3: CATRFSGFYGYTF. In nucleotides, the CDR3 is TGTGCCACCCGATTTTCGGGTTTCTATGGCTACACCTTC.

This clone was found a few times. The chain links TRBV28 to TRBJ1-6, with D possibly matching TRBD1 (6 bases). Trimming removed 5 bases at V and 0 bases at J, with 20 bases between. CDR1 MDHEN and CDR2 SYDVKM come from the germline V gene. The CDR3 contains 19 residues. The CDR3 DNA reads as TGTGCCAGCAGTCTCAGGGGCACCATAATTAGCTCCTATAATTCACCCCTCCACTTT. This gives the protein CASSLRGTIISSYNSPLHF.

The J gene is TRBJ1-5, the V gene TRBV6-5; the match to TRBD1 covers 7 bases. Per the germline V gene, CDR1 is MNHEY and CDR2 is SVGAGI. The CDR3 is made up of 14 amino acids. V shed 7 bases and J 10 bases; nucleotides not matched to a gene: 13. The CDR3 region is CASTFRGQPLPQHF. The CDR3 coding sequence is TGTGCCAGCACCTTTCGGGGACAGCCCCTTCCCCAGCATTTT.